These 14 T cell receptor beta chains share one sample of origin, sequenced in a study of radiation and T cells in renal cell carcinoma. Time point noted: blood 4 weeks post-SBRT, at nephrectomy. Treatment reported: 15 Gy SBRT to primary tumor, nephrectomy 4 weeks later. Clones were sequenced by immunoSEQ multiplex PCR, and TCRdb holds only the in-frame ones, with some missing. The table shows around 140,000 clones, with less than 90% occurring only once. The material sequenced was blood, taken from a patient whose treatment included radiotherapy and nephrectomy. These receptors came from a woman between 50 and 59 years old with renal cell carcinoma.

The chain recombines TRBV6-1 with TRBJ1-1; tentative D call: TRBD1 (5 bases). Looked up from germline, CDR1 is MNHNS and CDR2 is SASEGT. There are 13 residues in the CDR3. V lost 0 bases and J lost 6, with 8 bases in between. CDR3 residues: CASSEAGESEAFF. For the CDR3, the DNA is TGTGCCAGCAGTGAAGCGGGGGAGTCTGAAGCTTTCTTT.

This sequence joins TRBV5-4 and TRBJ1-1, with D perhaps matching TRBD1 (5 bases). This CDR3 is built from 12 residues. The germline gives CDR1 SGHNT, CDR2 YYREEE (reference sequence). V lost 4 bases and J lost 7, with 11 bases in between. CDR3 protein: CASSLGTVEAFF. CDR3 DNA: TGTGCCAGCAGCCTAGGGACCGTTGAAGCTTTCTTT.

In its sample, this clone was seen a few times. V usage is TRBV9 and J usage is TRBJ1-1, with TRBD1 matching 7 bases. The V and J ends lost 0 bases and 3 bases, in that order; junction bases with no gene match: 8. Germline V gene sequence: CDR1 SGDLS, CDR2 YYNGEE. The CDR3 contains 16 residues. The CDR3 loop reads CASSVEPGGSDTEAFF. DNA for the CDR3: TGTGCCAGCAGCGTAGAGCCAGGGGGGTCGGACACTGAAGCTTTCTTT. Full variable domain (rest looked up from reference TRBV9 and TRBJ1-1): DSGVTQTPKHLITATGQRVTLRCSPRSGDLSVYWYQQSLDQGLQFLIQYYNGEERAKGNILERFSAQQFPDLHSELNLSSLELGDSALYFCASSVEPGGSDTEAFFGQGTRLTVV.

The chain couples TRBV7-2 to TRBJ2-2, with D possibly being TRBD2 (6 bases). The CDR3 is made up of 17 amino acids. Trimming pared 5 bases from V and 5 bases from J, leaving 21 bases between. CDR1 and CDR2 (germline): SGHTA, FQGNSA. The CDR3 region is CASSLNAPNAGTGELFF. In DNA form, the CDR3 reads TGTGCCAGCAGCCTAAATGCCCCAAACGCGGGGACCGGGGAGCTGTTTTTT.

The V call is TRBV4-3, the J call TRBJ1-5; 8 bases are a match to TRBD1. Germline V lookup: CDR1 LGHNA, CDR2 YSLEER. V trimming: 4 bases; J trimming: 7 bases; junction bases outside the gene matches: 12. This CDR3 spans 16 amino acids. This CDR3 is CASSPSAQGAFQPQHF. The CDR3 DNA reads TGCGCCAGCAGCCCGTCCGCTCAGGGGGCGTTCCAGCCCCAGCATTTT.

The rearrangement uses TRBV25-1 and TRBJ2-5, with D perhaps TRBD1 or TRBD2 (6 bases each). The V and J ends lost 8 bases and 9 bases respectively, with 16 bases between them. Germline-derived CDR1 and CDR2 are MGHDK and SYGVNS. This CDR3 region has 12 residues. The CDR3 spells CASYDFGGPQYF. CDR3 in DNA: TGTGCCAGCTACGATTTCGGGGGCCCCCAGTACTTC.

This chain connects TRBV7-2 to TRBJ2-5; 9 bases line up with TRBD1. CDR1 is SGHTA, CDR2 FQGNSA, per germline. J was trimmed by 2 bases and V by 5 bases; bases with no gene match: 3. CDR3 length: 14 amino acids. CDR3 DNA sequence: TGTGCCAGCAGCCGCGACAGGGGGCAAGAGACCCAGTACTTC. Its translation is CASSRDRGQETQYF.

V is TRBV7-2 and J is TRBJ2-5; D gene uncertain. Per the germline V gene, CDR1 is SGHTA and CDR2 is FQGNSA. The length of the CDR3 is 14 residues. The ends were cut back, 2 bases at V and 1 base at J, with 8 bases in the middle. CDR3 DNA: TGTGCCAGCAGCTTACCGGCGCCCCAAGAGACCCAGTACTTC. Translation gives CASSLPAPQETQYF.

The chain has TRBV28 and TRBJ2-7; possibly TRBD2 for D (5 bases). This CDR3 region has 16 residues. Germline V gives CDR1 MDHEN, CDR2 SYDVKM. The V and J ends lost 5 bases and 5 bases respectively, with 22 bases between them. The CDR3 DNA is TGTGCCAGCAGTCCCGCGGGCGGGCAGGATGTCAACGAGCAGTACTTC. Translating it yields CASSPAGGQDVNEQYF.

The chain recombines TRBV19 with TRBJ2-1, with TRBD1 identical over 9 bases. The CDR3 is made up of 15 amino acids. The germline CDR1 and CDR2 sequences are LNHDA and SQIVND (reference sequence). With V trimmed by 4 bases and J by 7 bases, 8 bases remained unmatched. The CDR3 DNA reads as TGTGCCAGTAGTACCACAGGGGGCAGACGGAATGAGCAGTTCTTC. It encodes CASSTTGGRRNEQFF.

This chain uses TRBV7-2 with TRBJ2-5; no clear D gene. The V end was cut by 3 bases, the J end by 5 bases, with 4 bases between. Germline V lookup: CDR1 SGHTA, CDR2 FQGNSA. This CDR3 is built from 11 residues. DNA for the CDR3: TGTGCCAGCAGCTTTCACGAGACCCAGTACTTC. The encoded protein is CASSFHETQYF.

The chain recombines TRBV15 with TRBJ1-1; D may be TRBD1 (5 bases). The CDR3 covers 15 residues. Germline V gene data show CDR1 as LNHNV and CDR2 as YYDKDF (reference sequence). The V and J ends lost 4 bases and 2 bases respectively, with 14 bases between them. CDR3 residues: CATSKPTVLNTEAFF. In DNA form, the CDR3 reads TGTGCCACCAGCAAACCGACAGTACTTAACACTGAAGCTTTCTTT.

The J gene is TRBJ1-3, the V gene TRBV9; tentatively, D is TRBD1 (5 bases). This CDR3 region has 16 residues. Deletions cut 5 bases from V and 2 bases from J, with 17 bases between. Germline V lookup: CDR1 SGDLS, CDR2 YYNGEE. The CDR3 region is CASSYGGVGAGNTIYF. CDR3 nucleotide sequence: TGTGCCAGCAGTTACGGGGGGGTCGGCGCTGGAAACACCATATATTTT.

The sample holds one count of this clone. The chain links TRBV19 to TRBJ2-7, with 8 bases lining up with TRBD1. This CDR3 has 14 amino acids. The J segment lost 5 bases and the V segment lost 2 bases, leaving 5 bases of the junction unmatched. Germline CDR1 and CDR2: LNHDA and SQIVND (reference sequence). CDR3 residues: CASSIQTGANEQYF. The CDR3 DNA follows: TGTGCCAGTAGTATACAGACAGGGGCCAACGAGCAGTACTTC.